The clone carrying this T cell receptor beta chain was picked up a small number of times. Its antigen remains unknown. The data derive from a study of CD8 T cells in ankylosing spondylitis. Study-level points and caveats: There was a TCR beta motif, made of fewer than 10 highly homologous variants, that appeared characteristic of ankylosing spondylitis blood.

TCRdb redid the calling of the 5' RACE reads with MiXCR, one entry per CDR3 protein. The data show 750,000 to 850,000 distinct CDR3 sequences, 12% seen once. CDR3 length: 15 amino acids. From germline, CDR1 is LNHDA and CDR2 SQIVND (reference sequence). V lost 0 bases and J lost 7, with 15 bases in between. Sequencing was carried out using blood, either unsorted or a sorted T cell fraction (not recorded which). The clonotype originates from a male donor with ankylosing spondylitis. V and J are TRBV19 and TRBJ1-2; no definite D call. The CDR3 here is CASSIDGPRTSGYTF. CDR3 coding DNA: TGTGCCAGTAGTATAGATGGACCCCGAACGAGTGGCTACACCTTC.